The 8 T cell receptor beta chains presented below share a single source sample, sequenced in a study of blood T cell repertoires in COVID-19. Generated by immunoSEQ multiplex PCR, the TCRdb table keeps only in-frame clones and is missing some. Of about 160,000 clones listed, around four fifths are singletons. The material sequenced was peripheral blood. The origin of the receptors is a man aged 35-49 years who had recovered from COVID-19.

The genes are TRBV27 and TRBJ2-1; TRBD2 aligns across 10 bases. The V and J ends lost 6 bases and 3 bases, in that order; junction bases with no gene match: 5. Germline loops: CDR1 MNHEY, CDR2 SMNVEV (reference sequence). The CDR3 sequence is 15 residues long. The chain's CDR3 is CASSFGLADYNEQFF. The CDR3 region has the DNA TGTGCCAGCAGCTTCGGACTAGCGGACTACAATGAGCAGTTCTTC.

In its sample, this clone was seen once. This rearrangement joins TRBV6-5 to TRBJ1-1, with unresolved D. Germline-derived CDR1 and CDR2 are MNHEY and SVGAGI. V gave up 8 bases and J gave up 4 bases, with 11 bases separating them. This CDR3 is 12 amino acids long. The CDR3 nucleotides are TGTGCCAGCTTTCGACTAGCCACTGAAGCTTTCTTT. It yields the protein CASFRLATEAFF.

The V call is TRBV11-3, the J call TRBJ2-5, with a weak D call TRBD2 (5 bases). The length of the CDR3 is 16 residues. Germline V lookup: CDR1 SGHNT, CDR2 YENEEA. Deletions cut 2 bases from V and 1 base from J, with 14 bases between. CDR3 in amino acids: CASSLLGPGFQETQYF. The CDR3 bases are TGTGCCAGCAGCTTACTGGGCCCGGGGTTCCAAGAGACCCAGTACTTC.

The CDR3 DNA reads TGTGCCAGCAGCTCCTCGGGACTTCCAGTGGGGACCCAGTACTTC. It translates to CASSSSGLPVGTQYF. The genes are TRBV7-6 and TRBJ2-5; D possibly corresponds to TRBD2 (6 bases). The germline V gene has CDR1 SGHVS and CDR2 FNYEAQ. The V end lost 4 bases, the J end lost 7 bases, and 19 bases lay between the germline ends. The CDR3 totals 15 residues.

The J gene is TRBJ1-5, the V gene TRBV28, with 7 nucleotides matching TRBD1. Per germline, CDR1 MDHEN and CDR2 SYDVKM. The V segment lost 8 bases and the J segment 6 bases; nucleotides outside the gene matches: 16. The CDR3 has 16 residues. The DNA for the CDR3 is TGTGCCAGCTTTGGGGCGAAGGGGGCGTGGAGTCAGCCCCAGCATTTT. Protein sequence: CASFGAKGAWSQPQHF. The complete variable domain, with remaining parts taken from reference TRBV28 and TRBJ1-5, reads DVKVTQSSRYLVKRTGEKVFLECVQDMDHENMFWYRQDPGLGLRLIYFSYDVKMKEKGDIPEGYSVSREKKERFSLILESASTNQTSMYLCASFGAKGAWSQPQHFGDGTRLSIL.

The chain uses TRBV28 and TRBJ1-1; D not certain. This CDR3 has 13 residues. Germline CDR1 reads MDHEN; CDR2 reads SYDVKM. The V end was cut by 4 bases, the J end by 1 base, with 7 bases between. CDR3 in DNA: TGTGCCAGCAGTTATCGAGGGAACACTGAAGCTTTCTTT. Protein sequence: CASSYRGNTEAFF.

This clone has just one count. CDR3 coding DNA: TGTGCCACCTCCGGGTCCTGGGCTGAAGCTTTCTTT. Residues: CATSGSWAEAFF. This chain joins TRBV6-6 and TRBJ1-1, with no clear D. The CDR3 length is 12 residues. The germline V and J ends were trimmed by 10 bases and 6 bases, with 15 bases remaining between them. Germline CDR1 is MNHNY and CDR2 is SVGAGI (reference sequence).

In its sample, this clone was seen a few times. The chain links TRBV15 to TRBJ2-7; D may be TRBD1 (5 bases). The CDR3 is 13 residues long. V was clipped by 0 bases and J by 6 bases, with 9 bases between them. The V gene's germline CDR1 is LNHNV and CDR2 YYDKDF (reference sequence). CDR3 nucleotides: TGTGCCACCAGCAGAGATAAGGGGTTCGAGCAGTACTTC. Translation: CATSRDKGFEQYF.